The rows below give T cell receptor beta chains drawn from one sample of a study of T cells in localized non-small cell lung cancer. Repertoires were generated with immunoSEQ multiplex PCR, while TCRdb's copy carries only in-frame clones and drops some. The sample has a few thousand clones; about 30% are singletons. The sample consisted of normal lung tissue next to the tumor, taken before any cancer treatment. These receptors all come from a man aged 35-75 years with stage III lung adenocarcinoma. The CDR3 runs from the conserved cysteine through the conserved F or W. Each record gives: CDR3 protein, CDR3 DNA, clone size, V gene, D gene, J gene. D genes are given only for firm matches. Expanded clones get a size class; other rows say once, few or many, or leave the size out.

CDR3 protein: CASSPGQGAQSTEAFF
CDR3 DNA: TGTGCCAGCAGCCCGGGACAGGGGGCGCAGAGCACTGAAGCTTTCTTT
clone size: -
V gene: TRBV11-3
D gene: TRBD1
J gene: TRBJ1-1

CDR3 protein: CASSDRDRQSYEQYF
CDR3 DNA: TGTGCCAGCAGTGACAGGGACAGGCAGTCCTACGAGCAGTACTTC
clone size: -
V gene: TRBV6-8
D gene: TRBD1
J gene: TRBJ2-7

CDR3 protein: CASSFTSGGFQETQYF
CDR3 DNA: TGTGCCAGCAGTTTCACTAGCGGGGGGTTCCAAGAGACCCAGTACTTC
clone size: -
V gene: TRBV6-8
D gene: TRBD2
J gene: TRBJ2-5

CDR3 protein: CASSGGAGNQETQYF
CDR3 DNA: TGTGCCAGCAGCGGAGGAGCGGGCAATCAAGAGACCCAGTACTTC
clone size: medium-sized
V gene: TRBV11-3
D gene: -
J gene: TRBJ2-5

CDR3 protein: CSVAGTVYGYTF
CDR3 DNA: TGCAGCGTCGCGGGGACGGTCTATGGCTACACCTTC
clone size: -
V gene: TRBV29-1
D gene: -
J gene: TRBJ1-2

CDR3 protein: CASSPPGLGSGELFF
CDR3 DNA: TGTGCCAGCTCACCACCGGGTCTAGGGTCCGGGGAGCTGTTTTTT
clone size: -
V gene: TRBV18
D gene: -
J gene: TRBJ2-2

CDR3 protein: CASSTGRRHWTSGRAEEQYF
CDR3 DNA: TGTGCCAGCAGCACAGGAAGGAGACACTGGACTAGCGGGAGAGCGGAGGAGCAGTACTTC
clone size: few
V gene: TRBV11-3
D gene: TRBD2
J gene: TRBJ2-7

CDR3 protein: CASSAGPTQPQHF
CDR3 DNA: TGTGCCAGCAGCGCTGGTCCCACTCAGCCCCAGCATTTT
clone size: few
V gene: TRBV9
D gene: -
J gene: TRBJ1-5

CDR3 protein: CASSIPGNQPQHF
CDR3 DNA: TGTGCCAGTAGTATCCCTGGGAATCAGCCCCAGCATTTT
clone size: few
V gene: TRBV19
D gene: -
J gene: TRBJ1-5

CDR3 protein: CSVDVSPGEGGLYQETQYF
CDR3 DNA: TGCAGCGTTGATGTTTCTCCGGGAGAAGGCGGACTCTACCAAGAGACCCAGTACTTC
clone size: -
V gene: TRBV29-1
D gene: -
J gene: TRBJ2-5

CDR3 protein: CATSRDQGGGETQYF
CDR3 DNA: TGTGCCACCAGCAGAGATCAGGGGGGCGGGGAGACCCAGTACTTC
clone size: -
V gene: TRBV15
D gene: -
J gene: TRBJ2-5

CDR3 protein: CASSMGWGETQYF
CDR3 DNA: TGTGCCAGTAGTATGGGCTGGGGTGAGACCCAGTACTTC
clone size: -
V gene: TRBV19
D gene: -
J gene: TRBJ2-5

CDR3 protein: CASSQDWQGKYF
CDR3 DNA: TGTGCCAGCAGCCAAGACTGGCAGGGGAAGTACTTC
clone size: -
V gene: TRBV14
D gene: -
J gene: TRBJ2-7

CDR3 protein: CASSTLRTGVSYEQYF
CDR3 DNA: TGTGCCAGCAGTACCCTTCGGACAGGGGTATCCTACGAGCAGTACTTC
clone size: -
V gene: TRBV25-1
D gene: TRBD1
J gene: TRBJ2-7

CDR3 protein: CASSIQNINYGYTF
CDR3 DNA: TGTGCCAGTAGTATACAGAATATTAACTATGGCTACACCTTC
clone size: -
V gene: TRBV19
D gene: -
J gene: TRBJ1-2

CDR3 protein: CASSLMADLGDTQYF
CDR3 DNA: TGTGCCAGCAGCTTAATGGCGGACCTTGGAGATACGCAGTATTTT
clone size: -
V gene: TRBV11-3
D gene: -
J gene: TRBJ2-3

CDR3 protein: CASSPGGLQGPNQPQHF
CDR3 DNA: TGTGCCAGCTCACCAGGGGGTTTGCAGGGTCCCAATCAGCCCCAGCATTTT
clone size: few
V gene: TRBV18
D gene: -
J gene: TRBJ1-5

CDR3 protein: CASGAGTGETQYF
CDR3 DNA: TGTGCTAGTGGTGCTGGGACAGGGGAGACCCAGTACTTC
clone size: -
V gene: TRBV12-5
D gene: TRBD1
J gene: TRBJ2-5

CDR3 protein: CASSLNYLAGGGDTQYF
CDR3 DNA: TGTGCCAGCAGCTTAAATTACCTAGCGGGGGGAGGGGATACGCAGTATTTT
clone size: medium-sized
V gene: TRBV11-3
D gene: TRBD2
J gene: TRBJ2-3

CDR3 protein: CASSFRTSGGPGANVLTF
CDR3 DNA: TGTGCCAGCAGCTTCAGGACTAGCGGGGGTCCTGGGGCCAACGTCCTGACTTTC
clone size: medium-sized
V gene: TRBV9
D gene: TRBD2
J gene: TRBJ2-6

CDR3 protein: CASSEGDLSYNEQFF
CDR3 DNA: TGCGCCAGCAGTGAGGGAGACCTTTCCTACAATGAGCAGTTCTTC
clone size: -
V gene: TRBV10-1
D gene: -
J gene: TRBJ2-1

CDR3 protein: CASSRDRGSNYGYTF
CDR3 DNA: TGCGCCAGCAGCAGGGACAGGGGCTCGAACTATGGCTACACCTTC
clone size: few
V gene: TRBV5-1
D gene: TRBD1
J gene: TRBJ1-2

CDR3 protein: CSVEGGTGLTGELFF
CDR3 DNA: TGCAGCGTTGAAGGCGGGACGGGCCTAACCGGGGAGCTGTTTTTT
clone size: -
V gene: TRBV29-1
D gene: -
J gene: TRBJ2-2

CDR3 protein: CSVSTGLAGGVDTGELFF
CDR3 DNA: TGCAGCGTCTCTACGGGACTAGCGGGGGGTGTGGACACCGGGGAGCTGTTTTTT
clone size: -
V gene: TRBV29-1
D gene: TRBD2
J gene: TRBJ2-2

CDR3 protein: CASSSRTPRDRVNTEAFF
CDR3 DNA: TGTGCCAGCAGTAGTCGAACTCCCCGGGACAGGGTGAACACTGAAGCTTTCTTT
clone size: -
V gene: TRBV6-8
D gene: TRBD1
J gene: TRBJ1-1

CDR3 protein: CASSPTRLGFYTEAFF
CDR3 DNA: TGTGCCAGCTCACCAACAAGGTTGGGTTTTTACACTGAAGCTTTCTTT
clone size: -
V gene: TRBV18
D gene: -
J gene: TRBJ1-1

CDR3 protein: CASSTRLDSRGTQYF
CDR3 DNA: TGTGCCAGCAGTACACGATTAGATTCAAGAGGGACCCAGTACTTC
clone size: medium-sized
V gene: TRBV6-8
D gene: -
J gene: TRBJ2-5

CDR3 protein: CASSFTLGTSSYNEQFF
CDR3 DNA: TGTGCCAGCAGCTTCACACTCGGGACTAGCTCCTACAATGAGCAGTTCTTC
clone size: -
V gene: TRBV11-3
D gene: TRBD2
J gene: TRBJ2-1

CDR3 protein: CSVRDSPSDEQFF
CDR3 DNA: TGCAGCGTTCGCGACAGTCCTTCGGATGAGCAGTTCTTC
clone size: few
V gene: TRBV29-1
D gene: -
J gene: TRBJ2-1

CDR3 protein: CASSLRTGKEKLFF
CDR3 DNA: TGTGCCAGCAGCTTGAGGACAGGGAAGGAAAAACTGTTTTTT
clone size: -
V gene: TRBV11-3
D gene: TRBD1
J gene: TRBJ1-4

CDR3 protein: CASSDGSGPLEQYF
CDR3 DNA: TGTGCTAGCAGTGACGGAAGTGGTCCTCTCGAGCAGTACTTC
clone size: few
V gene: TRBV6-8
D gene: -
J gene: TRBJ2-7

CDR3 protein: CASTLSTDIYGYTF
CDR3 DNA: TGTGCCAGCACCCTAAGTACGGACATTTATGGCTACACCTTC
clone size: many
V gene: TRBV11-3
D gene: -
J gene: TRBJ1-2

CDR3 protein: CASSEAPTGGSANYGYTF
CDR3 DNA: TGTGCCAGCAGTGAAGCGCCGACAGGGGGCTCGGCTAACTATGGCTACACCTTC
clone size: medium-sized
V gene: TRBV6-1
D gene: TRBD1
J gene: TRBJ1-2

CDR3 protein: CSVRTSGSPDTQYF
CDR3 DNA: TGCAGCGTCCGGACTAGCGGGAGCCCGGATACGCAGTATTTT
clone size: -
V gene: TRBV29-1
D gene: TRBD2
J gene: TRBJ2-3

CDR3 protein: CASSPLTVMNTEAFF
CDR3 DNA: TGTGCCAGCAGTCCACTGACAGTCATGAACACTGAAGCTTTCTTT
clone size: few
V gene: TRBV6-8
D gene: -
J gene: TRBJ1-1

CDR3 protein: CASGKQTATNEKLFF
CDR3 DNA: TGTGCCAGCGGCAAGCAGACAGCTACTAATGAAAAACTGTTTTTT
clone size: medium-sized
V gene: TRBV11-3
D gene: -
J gene: TRBJ1-4

CDR3 protein: CATSRDLGKTGELFF
CDR3 DNA: TGTGCCACCAGCAGAGATCTAGGGAAAACCGGGGAGCTGTTTTTT
clone size: -
V gene: TRBV15
D gene: -
J gene: TRBJ2-2

CDR3 protein: CASSSPNIRVSNF
CDR3 DNA: TGTGCCAGCAGCTCCCCCAACATCAGGGTATCAAACTTC
clone size: few
V gene: TRBV7-2
D gene: -
J gene: TRBJ1-2

CDR3 protein: CASSSDRVSGNTIYF
CDR3 DNA: TGTGCCAGTAGTTCCGACAGGGTCTCTGGAAACACCATATATTTT
clone size: large
V gene: TRBV19
D gene: TRBD1
J gene: TRBJ1-3

CDR3 protein: CASSPTSARGELFF
CDR3 DNA: TGTGCCAGCAGTCCCACTAGCGCGAGGGGGGAGCTGTTTTTT
clone size: medium-sized
V gene: TRBV28
D gene: TRBD2
J gene: TRBJ2-2

CDR3 protein: CASSLGGQGDCRDF
CDR3 DNA: TGTGCCAGCAGCTTAGGCGGACAGGGGGACTGTAGGGACTTC
clone size: few
V gene: TRBV11-3
D gene: TRBD1
J gene: TRBJ2-7

CDR3 protein: CASSQVAGVDNEQFF
CDR3 DNA: TGCGCCAGCAGCCAAGTAGCGGGAGTTGACAATGAGCAGTTCTTC
clone size: -
V gene: TRBV1
D gene: -
J gene: TRBJ2-1

CDR3 protein: CASSQSAGTPDSNEQYF
CDR3 DNA: TGTGCCAGCTCACAATCTGCCGGGACCCCTGATAGTAATGAGCAGTACTTC
clone size: -
V gene: TRBV18
D gene: -
J gene: TRBJ2-7

CDR3 protein: CASKYRGDVGMPQHF
CDR3 DNA: TGCGCCAGCAAATACAGGGGGGACGTTGGGATGCCCCAGCATTTT
clone size: -
V gene: TRBV10-2
D gene: TRBD1
J gene: TRBJ1-5

CDR3 protein: CSVRTSGSATDTQYF
CDR3 DNA: TGCAGCGTCCGGACTAGCGGGAGTGCGACAGATACGCAGTATTTT
clone size: -
V gene: TRBV29-1
D gene: TRBD2
J gene: TRBJ2-3

CDR3 protein: CASSTQGEKLFF
CDR3 DNA: TGTGCCTCGTCGACCCAAGGTGAAAAACTGTTTTTT
clone size: once
V gene: TRBV30
D gene: -
J gene: TRBJ1-4

CDR3 protein: CASGPGTGALAGELFF
CDR3 DNA: TGTGCTAGTGGCCCTGGGACAGGGGCTTTAGCCGGGGAGCTGTTTTTT
clone size: -
V gene: TRBV12-5
D gene: TRBD1
J gene: TRBJ2-2

CDR3 protein: CASSTDPGLAGDDTQYF
CDR3 DNA: TGTGCCAGCAGCACAGACCCCGGACTAGCGGGGGATGATACGCAGTATTTT
clone size: few
V gene: TRBV9
D gene: TRBD2
J gene: TRBJ2-3

CDR3 protein: CASSLGAGGSETQYF
CDR3 DNA: TGTGCCAGCAGCCTCGGAGCAGGGGGTTCCGAGACCCAGTACTTC
clone size: medium-sized
V gene: TRBV11-3
D gene: TRBD1
J gene: TRBJ2-5

CDR3 protein: CASSIDRAVIAKNIQYF
CDR3 DNA: TGTGCCAGTAGTATAGATAGGGCGGTAATAGCCAAAAACATTCAGTACTTC
clone size: -
V gene: TRBV19
D gene: -
J gene: TRBJ2-4

CDR3 protein: CASSLEGNKEKLFF
CDR3 DNA: TGTGCCAGCAGCTTGGAGGGAAATAAAGAAAAACTGTTTTTT
clone size: medium-sized
V gene: TRBV11-3
D gene: -
J gene: TRBJ1-4

CDR3 protein: CASSPGLTGSTDTQYF
CDR3 DNA: TGTGCCAGCAGCCCGGGACTTACCGGGAGCACAGATACGCAGTATTTT
clone size: -
V gene: TRBV11-3
D gene: -
J gene: TRBJ2-3

CDR3 protein: CASSLSAGMDTGELFF
CDR3 DNA: TGTGCCAGCAGCTTATCTGCAGGGATGGACACCGGGGAGCTGTTTTTT
clone size: many
V gene: TRBV11-3
D gene: -
J gene: TRBJ2-2